This TCR beta chain was captured in a study of T cells in Graves' hyperthyroidism and ophthalmopathy. For the study at large: Before treatment of any kind, peripheral blood was taken at initial diagnosis. Study findings and constraints: Ophthalmopathy, as predicted by the model, came a median approximately 5.9 months after the prediction.

This clonotype was picked up many times. The target antigen is unknown. The study left out patients who had uncontrolled infection, other autoimmune disease, pregnancy or lactation. This CDR3 region has 14 residues. In germline, CDR1 is MNHEY, CDR2 SMNVEV (reference sequence). The V end lost 4 bases, the J end lost 7 bases, and 15 bases lay between the germline ends. TCR beta CDR3 region amplification was performed from RNA transcripts. When the TCR CDR3 underwent first-round RT-PCR, the HTBI primer set was used. TCRdb ran MiXCR on the multiplex PCR reads and lists one entry per CDR3 protein. This sample has 250,000 to 300,000 distinct CDR3 sequences, with 13% to 15% found just once.

The rearrangement uses TRBV27 and TRBJ2-3, with a tentative D call TRBD1 (5 bases). This clonotype was obtained from a woman aged 35 to 49 with Graves' hyperthyroidism that later progressed to Graves' ophthalmopathy. The sequenced sample consisted of blood. DNA of the CDR3: TGTGCCAGCAGTTCAGGGATGGGTAGAAATACGCAGTATTTT. It yields the protein CASSSGMGRNTQYF.